This entry features one T cell receptor beta chain sequence. The trim removed 5 bases at V and 3 bases at J, leaving 9 bases unmatched. This CDR3 has 16 amino acids. The germline V gene has CDR1 MNHEY and CDR2 SMNVEV (reference sequence). Sequenced by immunoSEQ multiplex PCR; TCRdb stores in-frame clones only, minus some. The table has tens of thousands of clones, roughly 94% seen once. This record belongs to a study of technical replicates of blood from a handful of donors. The gene calls are TRBV27 and TRBJ1-1; 10 nucleotides align to TRBD1. The TCR comes from a human donor in good health. Sequenced: T cells isolated from PBMCs. Written as DNA, the CDR3 is TGTGCCAGCAGTCCATGGGACAGGGGACGGGACACTGAAGCTTTCTTT. This sequence encodes CASSPWDRGRDTEAFF.